This T cell receptor (beta chain) was recorded in a study of shared clonotypes between healthy human individuals. The CDR3 contains 11 residues. CDR1 and CDR2 from the germline V gene are DFQATT and SNEGSKA (reference sequence). The study, taken as a whole, reports: Only a few donors were included, so the genetic and exposure-history diversity represented was limited.

This clone appeared once. Its antigen remains unknown. At one boundary the junction diverges from the germline segment, which might be a read error. Several immunoSEQ 96-well plates shared each subset's DNA, each plate a replicate. Some clones are missing from TCRdb's copy, which holds only in-frame ones; the method was immunoSEQ multiplex PCR. The table lists about 87,000 clones, less than 60% of them singletons. The clonotype was recovered from a woman aged 40 to 50 in good health. Some clones in this sample may be carry-over from other donors' samples. The sequenced sample consisted of PBMCs. The chain uses TRBV20-1 and TRBJ2-5, with D uncertain. CDR3 nucleotide sequence: TGCAGTGCTTATGACTCCGATGCCCGGGACTTC. Its protein is CSAYDSDARDF.